The rows below give T cell receptor beta chains drawn from one sample of a study of beta chain features in type 1 diabetes. Produced via immunoSEQ multiplex PCR; TCRdb's table is partial and in-frame only. The table shows 500,000 to 850,000 clones, with more than 12% occurring only once. The source material was naive CD4+ T cells from blood. The receptors stem from a man aged 18 to 30 with type 1 diabetes. CDR3s include the opening cysteine and the closing phenylalanine or tryptophan. Each record gives: CDR3 DNA, CDR3 protein, V gene, J gene, D gene, clone size. A D gene is named only where the DNA matches it firmly. The listing skips clone size in some rows; elsewhere it reads once, few, many or a size class.

CDR3nt: TGCGCCAGCAGCTTGGCTCCTGGGGGGGACAATGAGCAGTTCTTC
CDR3aa: CASSLAPGGDNEQFF
v_gene: TRBV5-1
j_gene: TRBJ2-1
d_gene: TRBD2
abundance: NA

CDR3nt: TGTGCCAGCAGCTTAGGACTAGGGAGGACAGGGTCCTACGAGCAGTACTTC
CDR3aa: CASSLGLGRTGSYEQYF
v_gene: TRBV7-9
j_gene: TRBJ2-7
d_gene: TRBD1
abundance: few

CDR3nt: TGTGCCTGGAGCGCATCGACAGGGGTAACTAAGTATTTT
CDR3aa: CAWSASTGVTKYF
v_gene: TRBV30
j_gene: TRBJ2-3
d_gene: TRBD1
abundance: NA

CDR3nt: TGCAGCGTTCTTATGGCGGGGGCTTCCTACAATGAGCAGTTCTTC
CDR3aa: CSVLMAGASYNEQFF
v_gene: TRBV29-1
j_gene: TRBJ2-1
d_gene: NA
abundance: NA

CDR3nt: TGCGCCAGCAGCCAAGAAGGGGGCTATAACACCGGGGAGCTGTTTTTT
CDR3aa: CASSQEGGYNTGELFF
v_gene: TRBV4-3
j_gene: TRBJ2-2
d_gene: TRBD1
abundance: NA

CDR3nt: TGTGCCATCAGCGAAAGGCACGGCTACACCTTC
CDR3aa: CAISERHGYTF
v_gene: TRBV10-3
j_gene: TRBJ1-2
d_gene: NA
abundance: few

CDR3nt: TGTGCCTGGAGTGTTACAGGGGGCACCGGGGAGCTGTTTTTT
CDR3aa: CAWSVTGGTGELFF
v_gene: TRBV30
j_gene: TRBJ2-2
d_gene: TRBD1
abundance: NA

CDR3nt: TGTGCCAGCAGCCGAAGACAGAACACTGAAGCTTTCTTT
CDR3aa: CASSRRQNTEAFF
v_gene: TRBV5-4
j_gene: TRBJ1-1
d_gene: NA
abundance: few

CDR3nt: TGCAGTGCTAGGGGTAATCAGCCCCAGCATTTT
CDR3aa: CSARGNQPQHF
v_gene: TRBV20-1
j_gene: TRBJ1-5
d_gene: NA
abundance: NA

CDR3nt: TGTGCCAGCAGCCCCCCGGGGGGCGGCGCAGATACGCAGTATTTT
CDR3aa: CASSPPGGGADTQYF
v_gene: TRBV11-2
j_gene: TRBJ2-3
d_gene: NA
abundance: few

CDR3nt: TGTGCCAGCAGTTCCCCTAGCGGAGCTCAAGAGACCCAGTACTTC
CDR3aa: CASSSPSGAQETQYF
v_gene: TRBV28
j_gene: TRBJ2-5
d_gene: TRBD2
abundance: few

CDR3nt: TGTGCCTGGATGGGAGAGGCCTATAATTCACCCCTCCACTTT
CDR3aa: CAWMGEAYNSPLHF
v_gene: TRBV30
j_gene: TRBJ1-6
d_gene: NA
abundance: NA

CDR3nt: TGTGCCATCGGTGGATCAACTAATGAAAAACTGTTTTTT
CDR3aa: CAIGGSTNEKLFF
v_gene: TRBV10-3
j_gene: TRBJ1-4
d_gene: NA
abundance: NA

CDR3nt: TGTGCCAGCAGCACCTACAGGGGGCGAGACTTTGGCTACACCTTC
CDR3aa: CASSTYRGRDFGYTF
v_gene: TRBV7-9
j_gene: TRBJ1-2
d_gene: TRBD1
abundance: few

CDR3nt: TGTGCCAGCAGCCAAGAGCGGCAGGGGGGGACAGATACGCAGTATTTT
CDR3aa: CASSQERQGGTDTQYF
v_gene: TRBV14
j_gene: TRBJ2-3
d_gene: NA
abundance: NA

CDR3nt: TGTGCCAGCAGTCCCCGGACAGGGAGGATTCTTTATGGCTACACCTTC
CDR3aa: CASSPRTGRILYGYTF
v_gene: TRBV28
j_gene: TRBJ1-2
d_gene: TRBD1
abundance: NA